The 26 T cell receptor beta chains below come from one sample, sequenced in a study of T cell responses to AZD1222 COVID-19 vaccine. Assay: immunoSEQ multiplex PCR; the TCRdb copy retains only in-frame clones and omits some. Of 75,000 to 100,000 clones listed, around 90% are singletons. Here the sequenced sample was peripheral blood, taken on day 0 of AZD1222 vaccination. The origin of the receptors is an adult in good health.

The CDR3 DNA is TGCAGTGTCGACAGTCCGGGCGAGCAGTACTTC. It codes for CSVDSPGEQYF. The chain couples TRBV20-1 to TRBJ2-7; D may be TRBD1 (5 bases). The CDR3 runs to 11 residues. The germline gives CDR1 DFQATT, CDR2 SNEGSKA (reference sequence). Between the trimmed V and J ends, which lost 7 bases and 6 bases, there was a span of 13 bases.

CDR3 protein: CASSPQRVEQYF. The DNA for the CDR3 is TGTGCCAGCAGCCCCCAGAGGGTTGAGCAGTACTTC. The chain joins TRBV28 to TRBJ2-7; a weak D match, TRBD2 (5 bases). V was trimmed by 6 bases and J by 7 bases, leaving 13 bases between them. Germline V CDR1 and CDR2: MDHEN, SYDVKM. The CDR3 loop spans 12 amino acids.

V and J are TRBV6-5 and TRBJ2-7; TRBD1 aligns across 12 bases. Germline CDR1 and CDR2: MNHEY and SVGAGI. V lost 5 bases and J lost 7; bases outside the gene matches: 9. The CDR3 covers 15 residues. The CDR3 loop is CASSPGGQGAREQYF. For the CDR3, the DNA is TGTGCCAGCAGTCCCGGGGGACAGGGGGCGAGAGAGCAGTACTTC.

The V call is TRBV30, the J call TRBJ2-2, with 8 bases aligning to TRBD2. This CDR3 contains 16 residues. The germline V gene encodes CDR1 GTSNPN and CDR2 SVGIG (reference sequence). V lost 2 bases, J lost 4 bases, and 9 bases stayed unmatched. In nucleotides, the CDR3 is TGTGCCTGGAGTCCTCCTGGCGGGAGGATCACCGGGGAGCTGTTTTTT. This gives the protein CAWSPPGGRITGELFF.

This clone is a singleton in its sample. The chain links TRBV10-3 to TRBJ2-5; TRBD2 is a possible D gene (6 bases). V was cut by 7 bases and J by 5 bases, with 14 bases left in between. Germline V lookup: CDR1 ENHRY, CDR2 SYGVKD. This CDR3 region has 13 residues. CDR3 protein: CAINRGRLETQYF. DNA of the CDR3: TGTGCCATCAATCGGGGGAGGTTGGAGACCCAGTACTTC.

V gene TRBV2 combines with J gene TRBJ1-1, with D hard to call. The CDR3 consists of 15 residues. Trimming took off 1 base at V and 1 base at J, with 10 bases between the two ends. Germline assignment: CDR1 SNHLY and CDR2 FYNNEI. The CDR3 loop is CASSEGPGRNTEAFF. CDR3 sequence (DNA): TGTGCCAGCAGTGAAGGACCGGGGAGGAACACTGAAGCTTTCTTT. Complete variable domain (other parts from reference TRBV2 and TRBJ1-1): EPEVTQTPSHQVTQMGQEVILRCVPISNHLYFYWYRQILGQKVEFLVSFYNNEISEKSEIFDDQFSVERPDGSNFTLKIRSTKLEDSAMYFCASSEGPGRNTEAFFGQGTRLTVV.

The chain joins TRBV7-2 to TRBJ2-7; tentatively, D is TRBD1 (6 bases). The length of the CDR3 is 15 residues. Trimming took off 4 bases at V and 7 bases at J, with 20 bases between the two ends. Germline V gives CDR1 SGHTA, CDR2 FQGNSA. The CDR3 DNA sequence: TGTGCCAGCAGCTGGACCAGTACAGGGTCGAGGGAGCAGTACTTC. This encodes CASSWTSTGSREQYF.

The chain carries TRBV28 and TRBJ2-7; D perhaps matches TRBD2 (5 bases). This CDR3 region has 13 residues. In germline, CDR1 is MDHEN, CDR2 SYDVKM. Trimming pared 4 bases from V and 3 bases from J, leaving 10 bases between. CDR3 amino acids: CASSSVRVYEQYF. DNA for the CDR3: TGTGCCAGCAGTTCTGTGCGGGTCTACGAGCAGTACTTC.

CDR3 region: CASSLDYYNEQFF. CDR3 DNA: TGTGCCAGCAGCCTCGACTACTACAATGAGCAGTTCTTC. This sequence joins TRBV7-8 and TRBJ2-1; maybe TRBD2 (5 bases). Germline-derived CDR1 and CDR2 are SGHVS and FQNEAQ. Trimming cost V 5 bases and J 3 bases, with 8 bases left between them. This CDR3 has 13 amino acids.

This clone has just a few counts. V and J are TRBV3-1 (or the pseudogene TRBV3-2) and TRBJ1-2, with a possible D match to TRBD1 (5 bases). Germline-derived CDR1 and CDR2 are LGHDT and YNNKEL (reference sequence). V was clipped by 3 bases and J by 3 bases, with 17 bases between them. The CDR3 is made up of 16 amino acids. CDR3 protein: CASSHSTPGNDYGYTF. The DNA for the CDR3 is TGTGCCAGCAGCCACTCGACACCAGGGAACGACTATGGCTACACCTTC.

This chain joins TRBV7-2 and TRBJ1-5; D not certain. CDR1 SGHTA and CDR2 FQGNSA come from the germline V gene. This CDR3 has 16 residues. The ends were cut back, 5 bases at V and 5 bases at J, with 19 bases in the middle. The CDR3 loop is CASSPDGRSGDQPQHF. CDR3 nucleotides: TGTGCCAGCAGCCCAGACGGGCGGAGCGGGGATCAGCCCCAGCATTTT.

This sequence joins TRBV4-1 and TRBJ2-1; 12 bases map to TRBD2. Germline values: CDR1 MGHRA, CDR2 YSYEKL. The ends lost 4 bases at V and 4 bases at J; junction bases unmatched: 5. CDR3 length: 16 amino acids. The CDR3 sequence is CASSLGLAGRYNEQFF. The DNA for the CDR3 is TGCGCCAGCAGCCTAGGACTAGCGGGGAGATACAATGAGCAGTTCTTC.

As DNA, the CDR3 is TGTGCCGCCCGATCCGCGGGAGGGCCGAGGGAGCAGTACTTC. It translates to CAARSAGGPREQYF. The chain links TRBV5-4 to TRBJ2-7, with 9 bases identical to TRBD2. Losses at the gene ends were 10 bases for V and 7 bases for J; bases not matched to a gene: 15. Germline V gives CDR1 SGHNT, CDR2 YYREEE (reference sequence). The CDR3 is 14 amino acids.

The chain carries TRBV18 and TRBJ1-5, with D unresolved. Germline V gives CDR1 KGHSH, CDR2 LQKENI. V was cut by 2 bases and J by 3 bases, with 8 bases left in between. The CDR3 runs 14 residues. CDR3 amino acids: CASSPRADNQPQHF. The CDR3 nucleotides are TGTGCCAGCTCACCAAGGGCAGACAATCAGCCCCAGCATTTT.

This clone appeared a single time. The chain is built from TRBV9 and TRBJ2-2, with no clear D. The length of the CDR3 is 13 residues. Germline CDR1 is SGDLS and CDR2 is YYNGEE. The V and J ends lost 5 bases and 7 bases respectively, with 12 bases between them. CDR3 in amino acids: CASRPSLGGELFF. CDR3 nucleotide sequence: TGTGCCAGCAGGCCCAGTCTGGGCGGGGAGCTGTTTTTT. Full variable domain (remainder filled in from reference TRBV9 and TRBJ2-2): DSGVTQTPKHLITATGQRVTLRCSPRSGDLSVYWYQQSLDQGLQFLIQYYNGEERAKGNILERFSAQQFPDLHSELNLSSLELGDSALYFCASRPSLGGELFFGEGSRLTVL.

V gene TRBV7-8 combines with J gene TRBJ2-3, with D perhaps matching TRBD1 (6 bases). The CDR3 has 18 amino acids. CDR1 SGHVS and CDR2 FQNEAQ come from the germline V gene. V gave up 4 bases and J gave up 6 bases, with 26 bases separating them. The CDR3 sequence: CASSSPGAGSNQGDTQYF. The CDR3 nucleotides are TGTGCCAGCAGCTCCCCAGGGGCAGGGAGTAATCAGGGGGATACGCAGTATTTT.

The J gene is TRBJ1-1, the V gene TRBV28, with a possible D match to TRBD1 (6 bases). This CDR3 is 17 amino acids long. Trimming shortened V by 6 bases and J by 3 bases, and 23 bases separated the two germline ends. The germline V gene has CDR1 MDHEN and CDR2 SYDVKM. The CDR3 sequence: CASSSGRWRGRDTEAFF. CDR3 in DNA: TGTGCCAGCAGCTCGGGACGGTGGAGGGGGAGGGACACTGAAGCTTTCTTT.

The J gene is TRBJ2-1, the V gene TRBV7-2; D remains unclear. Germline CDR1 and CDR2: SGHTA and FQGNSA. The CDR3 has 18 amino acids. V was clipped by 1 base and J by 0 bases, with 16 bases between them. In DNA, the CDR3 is TGTGCCAGCAGCTTAGTAGCCCCCGCAGGACGCTCCTACAATGAGCAGTTCTTC. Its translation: CASSLVAPAGRSYNEQFF.

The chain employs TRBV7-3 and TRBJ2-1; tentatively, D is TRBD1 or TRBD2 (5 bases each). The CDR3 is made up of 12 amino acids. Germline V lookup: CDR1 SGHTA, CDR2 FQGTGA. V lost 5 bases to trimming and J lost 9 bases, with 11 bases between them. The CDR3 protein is CASSPFGGEQFF. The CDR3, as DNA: TGTGCCAGCAGCCCCTTTGGGGGTGAGCAGTTCTTC.

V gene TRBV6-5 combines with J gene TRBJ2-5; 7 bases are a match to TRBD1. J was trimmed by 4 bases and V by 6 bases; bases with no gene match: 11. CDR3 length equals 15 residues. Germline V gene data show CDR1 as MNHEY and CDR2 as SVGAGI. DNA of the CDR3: TGTGCCAGCAGGGGAACTGGGACAGCTAGAGAGACCCAGTACTTC. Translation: CASRGTGTARETQYF.

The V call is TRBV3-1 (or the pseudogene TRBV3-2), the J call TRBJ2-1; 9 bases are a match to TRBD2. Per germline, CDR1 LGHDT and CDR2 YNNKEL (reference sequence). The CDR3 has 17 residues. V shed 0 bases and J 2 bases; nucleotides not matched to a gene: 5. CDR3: CASSQEAAGGAYNEQFF. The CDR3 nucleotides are TGTGCCAGCAGCCAAGAAGCAGCGGGAGGCGCCTACAATGAGCAGTTCTTC.

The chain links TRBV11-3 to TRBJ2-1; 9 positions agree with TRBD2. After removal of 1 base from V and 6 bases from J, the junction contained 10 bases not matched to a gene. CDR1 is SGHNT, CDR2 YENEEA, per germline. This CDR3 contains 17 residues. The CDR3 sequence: CASSLVLAGEAVNEQFF. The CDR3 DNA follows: TGTGCCAGCAGCTTAGTCTTAGCGGGAGAGGCGGTCAATGAGCAGTTCTTC. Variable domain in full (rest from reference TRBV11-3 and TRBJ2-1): EAGVVQSPRYKIIEKKQPVAFWCNPISGHNTLYWYLQNLGQGPELLIRYENEEAVDDSQLPKDRFSAERLKGVDSTLKIQPAELGDSAVYLCASSLVLAGEAVNEQFFGPGTRLTVL.

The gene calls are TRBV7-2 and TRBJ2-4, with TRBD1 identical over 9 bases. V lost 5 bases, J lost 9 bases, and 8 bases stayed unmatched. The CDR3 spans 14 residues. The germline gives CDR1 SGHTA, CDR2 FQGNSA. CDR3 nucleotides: TGTGCCAGCAGCCTACGGACAGGGGAGGGCATTCAGTACTTC. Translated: CASSLRTGEGIQYF.

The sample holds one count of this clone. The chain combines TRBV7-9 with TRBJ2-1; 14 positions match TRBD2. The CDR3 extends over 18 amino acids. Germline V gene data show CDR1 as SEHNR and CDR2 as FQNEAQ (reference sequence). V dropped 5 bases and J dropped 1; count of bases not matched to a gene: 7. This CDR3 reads CASSRGTSGSISYNEQFF. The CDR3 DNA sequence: TGTGCCAGCAGCCGTGGGACTAGCGGGAGTATATCCTACAATGAGCAGTTCTTC.

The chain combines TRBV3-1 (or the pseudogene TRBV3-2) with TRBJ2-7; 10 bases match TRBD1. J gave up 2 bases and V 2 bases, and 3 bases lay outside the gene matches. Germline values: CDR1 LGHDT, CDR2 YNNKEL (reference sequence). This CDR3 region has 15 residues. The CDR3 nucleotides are TGTGCCAGCAGCCAAACAGGACAGGGGGCCTACGAGCAGTACTTC. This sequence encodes CASSQTGQGAYEQYF.

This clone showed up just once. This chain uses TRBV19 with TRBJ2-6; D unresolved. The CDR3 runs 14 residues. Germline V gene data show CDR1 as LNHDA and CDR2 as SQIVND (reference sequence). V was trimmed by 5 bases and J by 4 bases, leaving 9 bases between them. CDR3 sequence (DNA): TGTGCCAGTAGTTTATACCGGGGGGCCAACGTCCTGACTTTC. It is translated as CASSLYRGANVLTF.